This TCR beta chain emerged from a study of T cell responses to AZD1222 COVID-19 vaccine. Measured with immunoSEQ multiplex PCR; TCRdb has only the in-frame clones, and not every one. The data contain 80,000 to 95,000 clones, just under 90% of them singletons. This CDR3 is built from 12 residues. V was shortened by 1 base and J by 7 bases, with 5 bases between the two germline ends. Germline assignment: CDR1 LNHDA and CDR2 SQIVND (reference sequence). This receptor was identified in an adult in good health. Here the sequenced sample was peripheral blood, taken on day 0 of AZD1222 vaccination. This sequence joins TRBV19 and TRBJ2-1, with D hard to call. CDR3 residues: CASSIGRNEQFF. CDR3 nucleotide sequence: TGTGCCAGTAGTATAGGTCGTAATGAGCAGTTCTTC. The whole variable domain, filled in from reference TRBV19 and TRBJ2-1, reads DGGITQSPKYLFRKEGQNVTLSCEQNLNHDAMYWYRQDPGQGLRLIYYSQIVNDFQKGDIAEGYSVSREKKESFPLTVTSAQKNPTAFYLCASSIGRNEQFFGPGTRLTVL.